The 22 T cell receptor beta chains below were found in one sample sequenced in a study of cytomegalovirus exposure and HLA in healthy donors. TCRdb's table, derived via immunoSEQ multiplex PCR, lists solely in-frame clones and lacks some. The sample yields 50,000 or so clones, roughly nine tenths seen once. Sequenced material: PBMCs. These receptors were collected from a woman aged 18-35 years in good health and CMV-seropositive.

The chain is built from TRBV18 and TRBJ1-4; 10 bases align to TRBD1. J lost 5 bases, V lost 4 bases, and 1 base had no gene match. CDR1 is KGHSH and CDR2 is LQKENI in the germline V gene. This CDR3 comprises 14 residues. The CDR3 spells CASSRDRGNEKLFF. CDR3 in DNA: TGTGCCAGCTCACGGGACAGGGGAAATGAAAAACTGTTTTTT.

The chain employs TRBV4-2 and TRBJ2-1; no reliable D call. V lost 2 bases and J 0 bases, leaving 5 bases between the germline ends. The CDR3 is 14 residues long. From germline, CDR1 is LGHNA and CDR2 YNFKEQ. The CDR3 nucleotides are TGTGCCAGCAGCCAATCCAGCTCCTACAATGAGCAGTTCTTC. Amino acids: CASSQSSSYNEQFF.

This sequence joins TRBV9 and TRBJ2-7, with TRBD1 as a possible D gene (5 bases). With 0 bases removed from V and 3 bases from J, the gap between germline ends came to 10 bases. The CDR3 runs to 14 residues. Germline V gene data show CDR1 as SGDLS and CDR2 as YYNGEE. Here the CDR3 DNA reads TGTGCCAGCAGCGTAGGAGACAGTTACTACGAGCAGTACTTC. This translates into CASSVGDSYYEQYF.

This clone was detected once. The V and J genes are TRBV30 and TRBJ1-5; TRBD1 matches at 9 bases. Germline V lookup: CDR1 GTSNPN, CDR2 SVGIG (reference sequence). The J segment lost 4 bases and the V segment lost 5 bases, leaving 3 bases of the junction unmatched. There are 13 residues in the CDR3. CDR3 coding DNA: TGTGCCTGGGCGACAGGGGGTAATCAGCCCCAGCATTTT. This gives the protein CAWATGGNQPQHF.

The chain couples TRBV6-5 to TRBJ1-6; D call uncertain. The CDR3 sequence is 12 residues long. Trimming removed 6 bases at V and 7 bases at J, with 7 bases between. CDR1 is MNHEY and CDR2 is SVGAGI in the germline V gene. In DNA, the CDR3 is TGTGCCAGCAGCTACCGGAATTCACCCCTCCACTTT. It encodes CASSYRNSPLHF.

CDR3 loop: CAWSADRVYTF. CDR3 DNA: TGTGCCTGGAGTGCCGACAGGGTCTACACCTTC. This rearrangement joins TRBV30 to TRBJ1-2; 7 bases are shared with TRBD1. The J segment lost 10 bases and the V segment lost 1 base, leaving 3 bases of the junction unmatched. The CDR3 contains 11 residues. Germline CDR1 GTSNPN, CDR2 SVGIG (reference sequence).

This clone has just one count. The V gene is TRBV11-3, the J gene TRBJ1-1, with no clear D. Germline assignment: CDR1 SGHNT and CDR2 YENEEA. V dropped 1 base and J dropped 1 base, with 4 bases sitting between them. The length of the CDR3 is 13 residues. CDR3 in DNA: TGTGCCAGCAGCTTAGGGCCGAACACTGAAGCTTTCTTT. Amino acid sequence: CASSLGPNTEAFF. The complete variable domain, with remaining parts taken from reference TRBV11-3 and TRBJ1-1, reads EAGVVQSPRYKIIEKKQPVAFWCNPISGHNTLYWYLQNLGQGPELLIRYENEEAVDDSQLPKDRFSAERLKGVDSTLKIQPAELGDSAVYLCASSLGPNTEAFFGQGTRLTVV.

This chain links TRBV6-5 with TRBJ1-2; 7 positions match TRBD1. CDR1 and CDR2 (germline): MNHEY, SVGAGI. V lost 6 bases to trimming and J lost 2 bases; unmatched junction nucleotides: 9. The CDR3 runs to 15 residues. The CDR3 sequence: CASREQGTLNYGYTF. The CDR3, as DNA: TGTGCCAGCAGGGAACAGGGGACCCTAAACTATGGCTACACCTTC.

The J gene is TRBJ1-2, the V gene TRBV29-1; 8 positions agree with TRBD1. The CDR3 contains 13 residues. In germline, CDR1 is SQVTM, CDR2 ANQGSEA. With 6 bases clipped from V and 8 bases from J, the junction kept 11 bases outside the gene matches. CDR3 protein: CSVPGQGDVGYTF. CDR3 DNA: TGCAGCGTCCCCGGACAGGGTGACGTCGGCTACACCTTC.

This CDR3 is CSVAPYTGGGLTNEKLFF. In DNA form, the CDR3 reads TGCAGCGTTGCCCCTTACACGGGGGGGGGTTTAACTAATGAAAAACTGTTTTTT. The V gene is TRBV29-1, the J gene TRBJ1-4; a possible D gene is TRBD1 (5 bases). The CDR3 loop spans 18 amino acids. CDR1 is SQVTM and CDR2 is ANQGSEA in the germline V gene. V shed 4 bases and J shed 1 base, with 22 bases lying between them.

V usage is TRBV6-6 and J usage is TRBJ1-2; D gene ambiguous. The CDR3 length is 15 residues. Germline V gives CDR1 MNHNY, CDR2 SVGAGI (reference sequence). V lost 7 bases and J lost 4, with 19 bases in between. The CDR3 DNA sequence: TGTGCCAGCACCATAGAATCCGGACGGGGCTATGGCTACACCTTC. Translated, it gives CASTIESGRGYGYTF.

The rearrangement uses TRBV6-5 and TRBJ1-5, with D possibly TRBD1 on 5 matching bases. V was pared by 6 bases and J by 0 bases, with 9 bases between. This CDR3 spans 14 amino acids. Germline values: CDR1 MNHEY, CDR2 SVGAGI. CDR3 DNA: TGTGCCAGCAGCGGGGGTTATAGCAATCAGCCCCAGCATTTT. Translated, it gives CASSGGYSNQPQHF.

The chain is built from TRBV7-3 and TRBJ2-3; TRBD2 matches 9 bases. Germline assignment: CDR1 SGHTA and CDR2 FQGTGA. Losses at the gene ends were 2 bases for V and 4 bases for J; bases not matched to a gene: 7. The CDR3 consists of 16 residues. The CDR3 nucleotides read TGTGCCAGCAGCTTAGCGGGCGGGGGGGCCCCAGATACGCAGTATTTT. This encodes CASSLAGGGAPDTQYF.

The chain uses TRBV7-3 and TRBJ2-5, with TRBD2 identical over 7 bases. Trimming removed 2 bases from V and 2 bases from J; junction bases left unmatched: 2. Germline V gives CDR1 SGHTA, CDR2 FQGTGA. This CDR3 has 14 amino acids. The CDR3 protein is CASSLGRGQETQYF. Here the CDR3 DNA reads TGTGCCAGCAGCTTAGGGCGGGGGCAAGAGACCCAGTACTTC.

The chain carries TRBV7-9 and TRBJ2-5; 8 nucleotides agree with TRBD2. The CDR3 is 16 residues long. Losses at the gene ends were 5 bases for V and 1 base for J; bases not matched to a gene: 9. Per germline, CDR1 SEHNR and CDR2 FQNEAQ (reference sequence). As DNA, the CDR3 is TGTGCCAGCAGCCTCCTCCCCGGGACTAGCCAAGAGACCCAGTACTTC. Amino acids: CASSLLPGTSQETQYF. Full variable domain (rest looked up from reference TRBV7-9 and TRBJ2-5): DTGVSQNPRHKITKRGQNVTFRCDPISEHNRLYWYRQTLGQGPEFLTYFQNEAQLEKSRLLSDRFSAERPKGSFSTLEIQRTEQGDSAMYLCASSLLPGTSQETQYFGPGTRLLVL.

V usage is TRBV6-5 and J usage is TRBJ1-2; D ambiguous. The V gene lost 5 bases and the J gene lost 4 bases, with 17 bases spanning the gap. CDR1 is MNHEY and CDR2 is SVGAGI in the germline V gene. There are 15 residues in the CDR3. The CDR3 DNA follows: TGTGCCAGCAGTCCCAGCTTAAACCGGGTCTATGGCTACACCTTC. This encodes CASSPSLNRVYGYTF.

The V call is TRBV30, the J call TRBJ2-7; 8 bases align to TRBD1. The CDR3 consists of 16 residues. Losses at the gene ends were 2 bases for V and 3 bases for J; bases not matched to a gene: 12. Germline V gene sequence: CDR1 GTSNPN, CDR2 SVGIG (reference sequence). The CDR3 reads CAWSPFLRGLGYEQYF. For the CDR3, the DNA is TGTGCCTGGAGTCCCTTCCTCAGGGGGCTAGGCTACGAGCAGTACTTC.

The chain is built from TRBV5-1 and TRBJ1-1; D is ambiguous. This CDR3 spans 16 amino acids. V was shortened by 0 bases and J by 1 base, with 13 bases between the two germline ends. The germline CDR1 and CDR2 sequences are SGHRS and YFSETQ. The CDR3 DNA sequence: TGCGCCAGCAGCTTGGTGCCGATCTCAGGGAACACTGAAGCTTTCTTT. It encodes CASSLVPISGNTEAFF.

In nucleotides, the CDR3 is TGTGCCAGCACCTTTAGACGGGATACTGAAGCTTTCTTT. This sequence encodes CASTFRRDTEAFF. The chain recombines TRBV6-1 with TRBJ1-1; D remains unclear. Trimming pared 7 bases from V and 5 bases from J, leaving 14 bases between. The V gene's germline CDR1 is MNHNS and CDR2 SASEGT. The CDR3 contains 13 residues.

The rearrangement uses TRBV19 and TRBJ1-4, with 8 nucleotides matching TRBD1. The V gene's germline CDR1 is LNHDA and CDR2 SQIVND (reference sequence). CDR3 length equals 12 residues. The V and J ends lost 6 bases and 6 bases, in that order; junction bases with no gene match: 0. The CDR3 here is CASRQGDEKLFF. CDR3 nucleotide sequence: TGTGCCAGTAGACAGGGGGATGAAAAACTGTTTTTT.

The V and J genes are TRBV9 and TRBJ2-3; 14 nucleotides match TRBD2. The germline gives CDR1 SGDLS, CDR2 YYNGEE. This CDR3 is built from 14 residues. V was clipped by 4 bases and J by 11 bases; unmatched bases: 6. CDR3 nucleotides: TGTGCCAGCAGCCCGGGACTAGCGGGGGTGGGGCAGTATTTT. Its protein is CASSPGLAGVGQYF. The entire variable domain, with the rest obtained from reference TRBV9 and TRBJ2-3, is as follows: DSGVTQTPKHLITATGQRVTLRCSPRSGDLSVYWYQQSLDQGLQFLIQYYNGEERAKGNILERFSAQQFPDLHSELNLSSLELGDSALYFCASSPGLAGVGQYFGPGTRLTVL.

The DNA for the CDR3 is TGTGCCTGGAGCCGGGGGAGTTTTGACGGCTACACCTTC. Protein sequence: CAWSRGSFDGYTF. The chain uses TRBV30 and TRBJ1-2; TRBD1 might be the D (5 bases). V lost 3 bases and J 8 bases, leaving 16 bases between the germline ends. This CDR3 contains 13 residues. Germline CDR1 reads GTSNPN; CDR2 reads SVGIG (reference sequence).